This T cell receptor beta chain was profiled in a study of cytomegalovirus exposure and HLA in healthy donors. The repertoire was sequenced with immunoSEQ multiplex PCR; TCRdb's copy has only in-frame clones and lacks some. The table lists about 250,000 clones, roughly 89% of them singletons. CDR3 length: 12 amino acids. Germline V gene lookup returns CDR1 MDHEN and CDR2 SYDVKM. Deletions cut 9 bases from V and 6 bases from J, with 12 bases between. The sequenced sample consisted of PBMCs. This TCR came from a man aged 18 to 29 in good health and CMV-seronegative. The chain couples TRBV28 to TRBJ1-5, with D perhaps TRBD1 (5 bases). The CDR3 DNA reads as TGTGCCAGTTCAGGGTTCGCTCAGCCCCAGCATTTT. Protein sequence: CASSGFAQPQHF.